The clone carrying this TCR beta chain was observed once. Its target is unknown. Sequencing used immunoSEQ version 4 in survey mode. Sequencing was performed with immunoSEQ multiplex PCR; in TCRdb, only in-frame clones are kept and a portion is missing. The sample gives under 9,000 clones, about 80% of which show up once; approximately 68% is in the top ten. Germline CDR1 and CDR2: SGHDT and YYEEEE. The germline V and J ends were trimmed by 0 bases and 1 base, with 18 bases remaining between them. The CDR3 extends over 18 amino acids. Lysates of CMV-infected fibroblasts at 10 ug/mL stimulated these cells. Responding CD4+ T cells were sorted by upregulation of both CD40 ligand and CD69. This specimen belongs to a study of persistence of HIV-infected CD4 T cells.

The specimen was CD4+ T cells sorted from PBMCs after roughly 18-hour stimulation, collected from a patient who received antiretroviral therapy. The TCR originated in an adult woman with HIV who was CMV-seropositive. The V call is TRBV5-6, the J call TRBJ2-3; D is unresolved. In DNA, the CDR3 is TGTGCCAGCAGCTTGGAACTGCCCGAAGGTGGACGCACAGATACGCAGTATTTT. Its translation: CASSLELPEGGRTDTQYF.